The 32 T cell receptor beta chains listed next were all sequenced from one sample in a study of vaccination effects on CD4 cells after COVID-19. For these TCRs, the target antigens are not known. Before any sequencing was done, the ViraFEST assay used viral peptide pools to expand antigen-specific CD4+ T cells. Scientists isolated CD4+ T cells after a roughly nine-day culture period ended. Two doses of either BNT162b2 or mRNA-1273 were given to each participant. The method was immunoSEQ multiplex PCR; TCRdb's version includes in-frame clones alone and lacks a portion of them. The table includes around 81,000 clones, over 75% detected once. The source material was CD4+ T cells from PBMCs cultured with HCoV-OC43 spike peptides, sampled after COVID-19 vaccination. The subset here: HCoV-OC43 spike overlapping peptide pool stimulation. These receptor sequences come from a human donor who received a COVID-19 vaccine.

The chain employs TRBV7-3 and TRBJ1-6; TRBD1 is a possible D gene (6 bases). V was pared by 0 bases and J by 7 bases, with 10 bases between. The germline CDR1 and CDR2 sequences are SGHTA and FQGTGA. The CDR3 is made up of 15 amino acids. The CDR3 bases are TGTGCCAGCAGCTTAACGGGGGCGGGCAATTCACCCCTCCACTTT. This encodes CASSLTGAGNSPLHF.

The chain joins TRBV11-2 to TRBJ2-7; 11 nucleotides line up with TRBD1. This CDR3 comprises 15 residues. J lost 3 bases, V lost 5 bases, and 6 bases had no gene match. Germline loops: CDR1 SGHAT, CDR2 FQNNGV. The CDR3 bases are TGTGCCAGCAGCACATCCGGGACAGGGGGCTACGAGCAGTACGTC. This codes for CASSTSGTGGYEQYV.

V and J are TRBV3-1 (or the pseudogene TRBV3-2) and TRBJ2-1; D perhaps matches TRBD2 (6 bases). Germline assignment: CDR1 LGHDT and CDR2 YNNKEL (reference sequence). The CDR3 length is 17 residues. V was pared by 0 bases and J by 2 bases, with 14 bases between. The CDR3 sequence is CASSQDLGVAAYNEQFF. CDR3 nucleotide sequence: TGTGCCAGCAGCCAAGACTTGGGGGTAGCGGCCTACAATGAGCAGTTCTTC.

The V gene is TRBV5-1, the J gene TRBJ1-2; D perhaps matches TRBD1 (5 bases). CDR1 and CDR2 (germline): SGHRS, YFSETQ. V shed 0 bases and J shed 4 bases, with 10 bases lying between them. There are 14 residues in the CDR3. CDR3 DNA sequence: TGCGCCAGCAGCTTGGCCCCAGGGCTCTATGGCTACACCTTC. Translating gives CASSLAPGLYGYTF.

The chain has TRBV27 and TRBJ1-5; D uncertain. The CDR3 is made up of 14 amino acids. The germline CDR1 and CDR2 sequences are MNHEY and SMNVEV (reference sequence). The V end lost 8 bases, the J end lost 1 base, and 12 bases lay between the germline ends. CDR3 sequence reads: CASAPYGSNQPQHF. The CDR3 DNA reads as TGTGCCAGCGCCCCGTACGGAAGCAATCAGCCCCAGCATTTT.

This chain uses TRBV19 with TRBJ2-1; the D is unclear. The CDR3 totals 14 residues. Germline V gene sequence: CDR1 LNHDA, CDR2 SQIVND (reference sequence). The ends were cut back, 5 bases at V and 6 bases at J, with 14 bases in the middle. CDR3 DNA: TGTGCCAGTAGTCCACCGAGGACCATCAATGAGCAGTTCTTC. Translated: CASSPPRTINEQFF. The complete variable domain, with remaining parts taken from reference TRBV19 and TRBJ2-1, reads DGGITQSPKYLFRKEGQNVTLSCEQNLNHDAMYWYRQDPGQGLRLIYYSQIVNDFQKGDIAEGYSVSREKKESFPLTVTSAQKNPTAFYLCASSPPRTINEQFFGPGTRLTVL.

The table lists this clone with a few counts. Other DNA sequences in the same sample also yield this CDR3. The rearrangement uses TRBV2 and TRBJ2-7; D unresolved. V was cut by 6 bases and J by 0 bases, with 6 bases left in between. The CDR3 is 12 amino acids. The germline V gene has CDR1 SNHLY and CDR2 FYNNEI. CDR3 loop: CASRVGSYEQYV. CDR3 DNA sequence: TGTGCCAGCAGGGTGGGCTCCTACGAGCAGTACGTC.

The gene calls are TRBV19 and TRBJ2-5; 7 nucleotides line up with TRBD1. With 9 bases clipped from V and 3 bases from J, the junction kept 10 bases outside the gene matches. CDR3 length: 14 residues. Germline-derived CDR1 and CDR2 are LNHDA and SQIVND (reference sequence). CDR3 amino acids: CASRSPGQKETQYF. The CDR3 DNA reads as TGTGCCAGCAGATCGCCGGGACAGAAAGAGACCCAGTACTTC.

This clone came up once. The V gene is TRBV5-1, the J gene TRBJ2-4; possible D gene TRBD2, 6 bases. The CDR3 has 16 amino acids. V lost 3 bases to trimming and J lost 4 bases, with 17 bases between them. The germline V gene has CDR1 SGHRS and CDR2 YFSETQ. The CDR3 region has the DNA TGCGCCAGCAGCTGGAGTCCCGGGGGAACAAAAAACATTCAGTACTTC. This gives the protein CASSWSPGGTKNIQYF. Full variable domain (missing parts from reference TRBV5-1 and TRBJ2-4): KAGVTQTPRYLIKTRGQQVTLSCSPISGHRSVSWYQQTPGQGLQFLFEYFSETQRNKGNFPGRFSGRQFSNSRSEMNVSTLELGDSALYLCASSWSPGGTKNIQYFGAGTRLSVL.

The sample holds one count of this clone. The chain carries TRBV5-4 and TRBJ1-1, with unresolved D. The CDR3 covers 15 residues. Looked up from germline, CDR1 is SGHNT and CDR2 is YYREEE (reference sequence). V gave up 0 bases and J gave up 4 bases, with 13 bases separating them. The CDR3 nucleotides read TGTGCCAGCAGCTTGGCCCCGGGCGAGTCCACTGAAGCTTTCTTT. This sequence encodes CASSLAPGESTEAFF.

V gene TRBV29-1 combines with J gene TRBJ1-2; TRBD1 agrees at 8 bases. CDR1 and CDR2 (germline): SQVTM, ANQGSEA. The CDR3 is 15 residues long. J lost 4 bases, V lost 6 bases, and 13 bases had no gene match. The CDR3 spells CSVGQVPGKGYGYTF. The CDR3 DNA sequence: TGCAGCGTGGGACAGGTCCCGGGAAAGGGCTATGGCTACACCTTC.

V is TRBV6-6 and J is TRBJ1-5; 12 bases are a match to TRBD1. This CDR3 comprises 14 residues. Trimming cost V 4 bases and J 7 bases; bases outside gene matches: 2. Per the germline V gene, CDR1 is MNHNY and CDR2 is SVGAGI (reference sequence). This CDR3 is CASSWDRGRQPQHF. CDR3 sequence (DNA): TGTGCCAGCAGTTGGGACAGGGGGCGGCAGCCCCAGCATTTT.

The rearrangement links TRBV3-1 (or the pseudogene TRBV3-2) to TRBJ2-7; 10 nucleotides line up with TRBD1. Per germline, CDR1 LGHDT and CDR2 YNNKEL (reference sequence). The CDR3 length is 18 residues. V lost 1 base to trimming and J lost 2 bases; unmatched junction nucleotides: 11. The CDR3 region has the DNA TGTGCCAGCAGCCAAGCTAGGAGACAGGGGGCTTGCGCCTACGAGCAGTACGTC. Residues: CASSQARRQGACAYEQYV.

This CDR3 reads CALDRAGADYEQYV. The DNA for the CDR3 is TGTGCTCTAGATCGGGCAGGGGCAGACTACGAGCAGTACGTC. V gene TRBV6-4 combines with J gene TRBJ2-7; weak D call: TRBD1 (6 bases). CDR3 length equals 14 residues. Germline assignment: CDR1 MRHNA and CDR2 SNTAGT.

The V gene is TRBV12-3 or TRBV12-4, the J gene TRBJ2-1; D remains ambiguous. The CDR3 has 13 amino acids. V shed 7 bases and J shed 0 bases, with 7 bases lying between them. CDR3 bases: TGTGCCAGCACGCGGAGCTCCTACAATGAGCAGTTCTTC. Encoded protein: CASTRSSYNEQFF.

The rearrangement joins TRBV24-1 to TRBJ2-1; D is perhaps TRBD2 (7 bases). V shed 4 bases and J shed 5 bases, with 14 bases lying between them. Germline V gene lookup returns CDR1 KGHDR and CDR2 SFDVKD. The CDR3 loop spans 15 amino acids. The CDR3 sequence: CATSDPGGPHNEQFF. As DNA, the CDR3 is TGTGCCACCAGTGACCCCGGGGGGCCCCACAATGAGCAGTTCTTC.

The CDR3 sequence is CAWRAMETQYF. CDR3 nucleotide sequence: TGTGCCTGGCGCGCAATGGAGACCCAGTACTTC. V and J are TRBV30 and TRBJ2-5; D gene unclear. In germline, CDR1 is GTSNPN, CDR2 SVGIG (reference sequence). The CDR3 contains 11 residues. The V end was cut by 5 bases, the J end by 5 bases, with 9 bases between.

The rearrangement joins TRBV5-1 to TRBJ2-5; D is ambiguous. Germline CDR1 SGHRS, CDR2 YFSETQ. V was trimmed by 1 base and J by 1 base, leaving 8 bases between them. The CDR3 is 14 residues long. CDR3: CASSLSLAQETQYF. As DNA, the CDR3 is TGCGCCAGCAGCTTGTCTTTGGCCCAAGAGACCCAGTACTTC.

This chain links TRBV28 with TRBJ2-3; the D gene is possibly TRBD2 (5 bases). The CDR3 length is 12 residues. The V gene's germline CDR1 is MDHEN and CDR2 SYDVKM. V shed 5 bases and J shed 10 bases, with 13 bases lying between them. The CDR3 DNA reads TGTGCCAGCAGTGGGCTAGCCAAAGCGCAGTATTTT. It translates to CASSGLAKAQYF.

V and J are TRBV7-2 and TRBJ1-4; D possibly corresponds to TRBD1 (5 bases). The ends were cut back, 8 bases at V and 4 bases at J, with 11 bases in the middle. The CDR3 spans 13 residues. CDR1 SGHTA and CDR2 FQGNSA come from the germline V gene. CDR3 residues: CASSLQGNEKLFF. CDR3 nucleotides: TGTGCCAGCTCTCTGCAGGGTAATGAAAAACTGTTTTTT.

The V and J genes are TRBV7-3 and TRBJ2-3, with a weak D call TRBD2 (6 bases). Per the germline V gene, CDR1 is SGHTA and CDR2 is FQGTGA. This CDR3 has 17 amino acids. The V gene lost 4 bases and the J gene lost 0 bases, with 17 bases spanning the gap. The CDR3 coding sequence is TGTGCCAGCAGCTCCACTCCCGGGACTCGAAGCACAGATACGCAGTATTTT. It codes for CASSSTPGTRSTDTQYF.

The gene calls are TRBV30 and TRBJ1-3; D remains unclear. The germline gives CDR1 GTSNPN, CDR2 SVGIG (reference sequence). Trimming shortened V by 4 bases and J by 5 bases, and 9 bases separated the two germline ends. This CDR3 contains 12 residues. CDR3 in amino acids: CAWNELRNTIYF. The CDR3 bases are TGTGCCTGGAACGAGTTGAGAAACACCATATATTTT.

The chain links TRBV19 to TRBJ1-3; D not resolved. There are 14 residues in the CDR3. The V gene lost 5 bases and the J gene lost 1 base, with 9 bases spanning the gap. Germline CDR1 is LNHDA and CDR2 is SQIVND (reference sequence). For the CDR3, the DNA is TGTGCCAGTAGTGAATTAATGTCTGGAAACACCATATATTTT. Translated: CASSELMSGNTIYF.

The chain carries TRBV21-1 and TRBJ2-1; the D call in the table, TRBD1, was not verified against the DNA. TRBV21-1 is a recognized pseudogene. The CDR3 is 12 residues long. The CDR3 is CANGQDSNEQFF. CDR3 nucleotide sequence: TGTGCCAATGGACAGGATAGCAATGAGCAGTTCTTC.

The rearrangement uses TRBV9 and TRBJ2-6; D is undetermined. The germline gives CDR1 SGDLS, CDR2 YYNGEE. This CDR3 contains 13 residues. V was cut by 0 bases and J by 2 bases, with 0 bases left in between. The CDR3 DNA is TGTGCCAGCAGCGTAGCTGGGGCCAACGTCCTGACTTTC. Amino acids: CASSVAGANVLTF.

This clone was counted a few times. The J gene is TRBJ1-5, the V gene TRBV2, with D possibly matching TRBD1 (6 bases). In germline, CDR1 is SNHLY, CDR2 FYNNEI. Trimming removed 6 bases at V and 6 bases at J, with 18 bases between. There are 15 residues in the CDR3. For the CDR3, the DNA is TGTGCCAGCAGCGACGGACAGCGCTTTAGTCAGCCCCAGCATTTT. Amino acids: CASSDGQRFSQPQHF.

This chain joins TRBV24-1 and TRBJ1-5, with no clear D. CDR1 KGHDR and CDR2 SFDVKD come from the germline V gene. Trimming pared 2 bases from V and 9 bases from J, leaving 16 bases between. This CDR3 has 15 amino acids. CDR3 sequence (DNA): TGTGCCACCAGTGATTCAGCAGCTACGGGCGGGCCCCAGCATTTT. Residues: CATSDSAATGGPQHF.

J is TRBJ1-3 and V is TRBV19; 8 nucleotides agree with TRBD1. The J segment lost 1 base and the V segment lost 4 bases, leaving 12 bases of the junction unmatched. The CDR3 has 18 amino acids. Germline values: CDR1 LNHDA, CDR2 SQIVND (reference sequence). The CDR3 DNA sequence: TGTGCCAGTAGTACTCTAATCGGGACAGGTCGGTCTGGAAACACCATATATTTT. Amino acids: CASSTLIGTGRSGNTIYF.

The chain has TRBV13 and TRBJ1-6, with D possibly being TRBD1 (5 bases). CDR1 and CDR2 from the germline V gene are PRHDT and FYEKMQ (reference sequence). Trimming stripped 3 bases from V and 6 bases from J, with 15 bases between. The CDR3 is 16 residues long. DNA of the CDR3: TGTGCCAGCAGCTTCGGCCCTACAAGGGGTAATTCACCCCTCCACTTT. Protein sequence: CASSFGPTRGNSPLHF.

This clone has only a few counts. The chain joins TRBV12-5 to TRBJ2-3; 8 nucleotides align to TRBD2. CDR1 and CDR2 (germline): LGHNT, FRNRAP. The CDR3 extends over 15 amino acids. Germline trimming cut 2 bases from V and 5 bases from J; bases unmatched to any gene: 6. For the CDR3, the DNA is TGTGCTAGTGGTTTGCGGGCGGGGGGTGGAGATACGCAGTATTTT. Translation: CASGLRAGGGDTQYF.

This clone was picked up one time. The chain carries TRBV29-1 and TRBJ1-1; a possible D gene is TRBD1 (5 bases). Trimming stripped 6 bases from V and 7 bases from J, with 15 bases between. Germline CDR1 and CDR2: SQVTM and ANQGSEA. The CDR3 extends over 12 amino acids. The DNA for the CDR3 is TGCAGCGTGGGGACGGCGGCGTTTGAAGCTTTCTTT. It translates to CSVGTAAFEAFF.

The chain links TRBV5-1 to TRBJ2-2; D might be TRBD1 (7 bases). CDR1 SGHRS and CDR2 YFSETQ come from the germline V gene. V was shortened by 4 bases and J by 5 bases, with 15 bases between the two germline ends. This CDR3 is built from 15 residues. The CDR3: CASSTAGGRTGELFF. For the CDR3, the DNA is TGCGCCAGCAGCACCGCAGGGGGGCGGACCGGGGAGCTGTTTTTT.